What follows are 19 T cell receptor beta chains derived from one specimen sequenced in a study of neurological immune-mediated disorders. TCRdb re-derived calls from the 5' RACE reads in MiXCR, one entry per CDR3 protein. The sample records 50,000 to 65,000 distinct CDR3 sequences, under 5.5% being singletons. Sequencing input: PBMCs. The source of these receptors is a woman in her fifties or sixties with multiple sclerosis.

This clonotype was counted ten times or more. This chain uses TRBV10-3 with TRBJ2-5; D unresolved. Trimming removed 2 bases at V and 5 bases at J, with 6 bases between. Germline loops: CDR1 ENHRY, CDR2 SYGVKD. CDR3 length equals 12 residues. This chain's CDR3 is CAISEAVETQYF. As DNA, the CDR3 is TGTGCCATCAGTGAGGCAGTGGAGACCCAGTACTTC.

This clonotype appeared many times. The rearrangement uses TRBV20-1 and TRBJ1-6; D gene ambiguous. CDR1 is DFQATT, CDR2 SNEGSKA, per germline (reference sequence). There are 13 residues in the CDR3. Trimming pared 0 bases from V and 9 bases from J, leaving 9 bases between. The CDR3 DNA reads TGCAGTGCTAGAGACAGGATGGCTTCACCCCTCCACTTT. Its protein product is CSARDRMASPLHF.

Concerning this clonotype: This may be a read error, as it is one base from a much larger clone. The chain employs TRBV6-2 or TRBV6-3 and TRBJ1-1, with no clear D. CDR3 length: 16 amino acids. Germline V gene data show CDR1 as MNHEY and CDR2 as SVGEGT. V was shortened by 6 bases and J by 1 base, with 18 bases between the two germline ends. CDR3 sequence reads: CASSYKAGKPNTEAFF. The CDR3 bases are TGTGCCAGCAGCTACAAGGCGGGAAAGCCGAACACTGAAGCTTTCTTT.

This clonotype has just a few counts. V usage is TRBV15 and J usage is TRBJ2-7; the D gene is possibly TRBD1 (5 bases). Germline V lookup: CDR1 LNHNV, CDR2 YYDKDF (reference sequence). The germline V and J ends were trimmed by 1 base and 3 bases, with 7 bases remaining between them. The CDR3 runs 13 residues. CDR3 sequence reads: CATSRADSYEQYV. CDR3 sequence (DNA): TGTGCCACCAGCAGAGCAGACAGCTACGAGCAGTACGTC.

The table lists this clonotype with many counts. The chain employs TRBV7-9 and TRBJ2-3, with 9 bases aligning to TRBD2. CDR1 and CDR2 from the germline V gene are SEHNR and FQNEAQ (reference sequence). Germline trimming cut 3 bases from V and 3 bases from J; bases unmatched to any gene: 7. CDR3 length equals 16 residues. The DNA of the CDR3 is TGTGCCAGCAGCTTCTCCGCGGGGGGGCCGACAGATACGCAGTATTTT. This translates into CASSFSAGGPTDTQYF.

This clonotype was seen more than once but under ten times. Here the CDR3 DNA reads TGCGCCAGCAGCCACGGGGACAGGGGGCCTCAACCCCAGCATTTT. Protein product: CASSHGDRGPQPQHF. V is TRBV4-1 and J is TRBJ1-5; TRBD1 agrees at 12 bases. V was clipped by 3 bases and J by 10 bases; unmatched bases: 7. The CDR3 is 15 amino acids. Germline CDR1 and CDR2: MGHRA and YSYEKL.

This clonotype was counted many times. V usage is TRBV5-1 and J usage is TRBJ1-5; D uncertain. With 0 bases removed from V and 3 bases from J, the gap between germline ends came to 7 bases. Germline V gene sequence: CDR1 SGHRS, CDR2 YFSETQ. The CDR3 spans 14 residues. The DNA for the CDR3 is TGCGCCAGCAGCTTGGGACAAGTCAATCAGCCCCAGCATTTT. Its translation: CASSLGQVNQPQHF.

In its sample, this clonotype was seen many times. The rearrangement links TRBV5-1 to TRBJ2-3, with D perhaps matching TRBD1 (6 bases). The V end was cut by 4 bases, the J end by 3 bases, with 12 bases between. This CDR3 has 14 amino acids. In germline, CDR1 is SGHRS, CDR2 YFSETQ. The CDR3 reads CASSGAGQTDTQYF. DNA for the CDR3: TGCGCCAGCAGCGGCGCCGGACAGACAGATACGCAGTATTTT.

This clonotype was seen at least ten times. The chain couples TRBV28 to TRBJ1-1; 7 nucleotides align to TRBD1. Germline lookup yields CDR1 MDHEN and CDR2 SYDVKM. With V trimmed by 7 bases and J by 3 bases, 2 bases remained unmatched. CDR3 length: 12 amino acids. For the CDR3, the DNA is TGTGCCAGCAACAGGGGTTACACTGAAGCTTTCTTT. It translates to CASNRGYTEAFF.

This clonotype came up a few times. The V and J genes are TRBV18 and TRBJ1-1, with a weak D call TRBD1 (5 bases). V was trimmed by 6 bases and J by 2 bases, leaving 7 bases between them. Germline V lookup: CDR1 KGHSH, CDR2 LQKENI. The CDR3 has 12 amino acids. In DNA form, the CDR3 reads TGTGCCAGCTCGGGGCCAAACACTGAAGCTTTCTTT. Its protein is CASSGPNTEAFF.

This clonotype was observed many times. The rearrangement links TRBV20-1 to TRBJ2-5; the D is unclear. The V end lost 1 base, the J end lost 5 bases, and 11 bases lay between the germline ends. Germline V gives CDR1 DFQATT, CDR2 SNEGSKA (reference sequence). This CDR3 region has 13 residues. The CDR3 sequence: CSARVSGSETQYF. DNA for the CDR3: TGCAGTGCTAGAGTATCCGGGTCTGAGACCCAGTACTTC.

This clonotype was observed many times. The rearrangement uses TRBV3-1 and TRBJ1-1; a possible D gene is TRBD1 (5 bases). Per germline, CDR1 LGHDT and CDR2 YNNKEL (reference sequence). Deletions cut 1 base from V and 5 bases from J, with 14 bases between. The length of the CDR3 is 15 residues. CDR3 DNA: TGTGCCAGCAGCCAAGGGGACCCCGGGAGTACTGAAGCTTTCTTT. This codes for CASSQGDPGSTEAFF.

Ten or more counts support this clonotype. The chain has TRBV5-1 and TRBJ2-5; 7 nucleotides align to TRBD1. CDR1 SGHRS and CDR2 YFSETQ come from the germline V gene. The V segment lost 3 bases and the J segment 5 bases; nucleotides outside the gene matches: 10. The CDR3 has 15 amino acids. The CDR3 nucleotides read TGCGCCAGCAGCTCAACAGGGGCGAGGGGGGAGACCCAGTACTTC. Encoded protein: CASSSTGARGETQYF.

This clonotype was seen ten or more times. V is TRBV20-1 and J is TRBJ1-6, with a possible D match to TRBD1 (5 bases). Trimming cost V 0 bases and J 8 bases, with 20 bases left between them. CDR1 and CDR2 from the germline V gene are DFQATT and SNEGSKA (reference sequence). This CDR3 spans 17 amino acids. DNA of the CDR3: TGCAGTGCTAGAGATCTGGAAGGTCTCTCGGGGGATTCACCCCTCCACTTT. Its translation is CSARDLEGLSGDSPLHF.

This clonotype was recorded at least ten times. The V gene is TRBV12-3 or TRBV12-4, the J gene TRBJ2-4; D not resolved. V was pared by 6 bases and J by 9 bases, with 9 bases between. There are 11 residues in the CDR3. CDR3 nucleotides: TGTGCCAGCAGCTACAGTGGCATTCAGTACTTC. Translation gives CASSYSGIQYF.

This clonotype was seen ten or more times. The chain uses TRBV4-2 and TRBJ1-4; no clear D gene. The V gene lost 4 bases and the J gene lost 3 bases, with 12 bases spanning the gap. CDR1 and CDR2 (germline): LGHNA, YNFKEQ. The CDR3 consists of 15 residues. CDR3 coding DNA: TGTGCCAGCAGCCTGCCGGGAAGGGCTAATGAAAAACTGTTTTTT. Its translation is CASSLPGRANEKLFF.

This clonotype has a count of ten or more. The rearrangement links TRBV6-5 to TRBJ2-6; TRBD1 might be the D (5 bases). CDR1 MNHEY and CDR2 SVGAGI come from the germline V gene. Between the trimmed V and J ends, which lost 0 bases and 2 bases, there was a span of 14 bases. This CDR3 comprises 18 residues. Here the CDR3 reads CASSYSTGASPGANVLTF. The CDR3, as DNA: TGTGCCAGCAGTTACTCGACTGGGGCCAGTCCTGGGGCCAACGTCCTGACTTTC.

This clonotype occurred many times. The chain is built from TRBV20-1 and TRBJ2-5; 7 bases match TRBD2. This CDR3 contains 13 residues. J lost 2 bases, V lost 2 bases, and 2 bases had no gene match. Looked up from germline, CDR1 is DFQATT and CDR2 is SNEGSKA (reference sequence). CDR3 sequence: CSARPGGQETQYF. The CDR3 nucleotides read TGCAGTGCTAGACCGGGGGGTCAAGAGACCCAGTACTTC.

This clonotype was counted ten times or more. The chain has TRBV6-2 or TRBV6-3 and TRBJ2-5; TRBD1 aligns across 7 bases. V shed 5 bases, J shed 1 base, and the junction held 4 bases outside the gene matches. In germline, CDR1 is MNHEY, CDR2 SVGEGT. The CDR3 is 14 amino acids. The CDR3 DNA follows: TGTGCCAGCAGTCCGAGGGGGCCCCAAGAGACCCAGTACTTC. Translating gives CASSPRGPQETQYF.